The source of this T cell receptor beta chain is a study of regulatory T cells in long-lasting Graves disease. Study findings and constraints: The study examined only peripheral blood, not thyroid tissue. More public clonotypes were shared by persistent patients (2,741) than by new patients (about 970).

Only one count was recorded for this clonotype. Its antigen is still unknown. Construction of TCR beta libraries relied on iRepertoire HTBI primers and on Arm-PCR targeting CDR3 regions. TCRdb used MiXCR to reprocess the multiplex PCR reads, holding one entry per CDR3 protein. The sample lists more than 650,000 distinct CDR3 sequences; roughly 30% were seen once. This sample's time point: persistent/refractory GD, antithyroid drugs over 5 years with positive TRAb. PBMC RNA was the source of the TCR library. The germline gives CDR1 SGHTA, CDR2 FQGTGA. The trim removed 1 base at V and 2 bases at J, leaving 8 bases unmatched. The CDR3 spans 16 residues.

This clonotype originated in a female donor with Graves disease. The starting material was peripheral blood mononuclear cells (PBMCs), obtained when the disease was refractory, from a patient treated with antithyroid drugs. The genes are TRBV7-3 and TRBJ2-7; 7 bases map to TRBD1. For the CDR3, the DNA is TGTGCCAGCAGCTTAATGGACAGGCGGGTCCCCTACGAGCAGTACTTC. Translated: CASSLMDRRVPYEQYF.